The 16 T cell receptor beta chains below come from one sample, sequenced in a study of human T cells and chemical hapten exposure. TCRdb called the RACE reads again in MiXCR, with one record for every CDR3 protein. Found here are about 130,000 distinct CDR3 sequences, approximately 8.3% of them singletons; the top ten hold roughly 1.6%. The time point is: healthy volunteer bleed at 2 weeks. Unseparated into fractions, whole blood served as the source from which total RNA was extracted. What was sequenced was whole blood. All receptors come from a male donor in good health. Some clones in this sample may be carry-over from other donors' samples.

There are a few counts of this clonotype. The chain joins TRBV5-4 to TRBJ1-1; no reliable D call. The V end lost 2 bases, the J end lost 0 bases, and 5 bases lay between the germline ends. The V gene's germline CDR1 is SGHNT and CDR2 YYREEE (reference sequence). This CDR3 spans 13 amino acids. The CDR3 region is CASSLQMNTEAFF. In DNA, the CDR3 is TGTGCCAGCAGCTTACAGATGAACACTGAAGCTTTCTTT.

The chain recombines TRBV18 with TRBJ2-3; D is unclear. The CDR3 runs to 15 residues. The V gene's germline CDR1 is KGHSH and CDR2 LQKENI. The germline V and J ends were trimmed by 1 base and 3 bases, with 11 bases remaining between them. The CDR3 bases are TGTGCCAGCTCACCACGCCAGGTTGGGACAGATACGCAGTATTTT. This sequence encodes CASSPRQVGTDTQYF.

This clonotype has only a few counts. The genes are TRBV5-1 and TRBJ2-7; D is undetermined. CDR1 and CDR2 (germline): SGHRS, YFSETQ. The CDR3 spans 13 residues. Trimming removed 3 bases at V and 5 bases at J, with 12 bases between. In nucleotides, the CDR3 is TGCGCCAGCAGCTCCCGACCGCCTAACGAGCAGTACTTC. It translates to CASSSRPPNEQYF. The full variable domain, completed using reference TRBV5-1 and TRBJ2-7, is KAGVTQTPRYLIKTRGQQVTLSCSPISGHRSVSWYQQTPGQGLQFLFEYFSETQRNKGNFPGRFSGRQFSNSRSEMNVSTLELGDSALYLCASSSRPPNEQYFGPGTRLTVT.

The chain couples TRBV10-3 to TRBJ2-6; D may be TRBD1 (7 bases). The CDR3 is 16 amino acids. With 4 bases removed from V and 6 bases from J, the gap between germline ends came to 16 bases. Germline V gives CDR1 ENHRY, CDR2 SYGVKD. The CDR3 DNA reads TGTGCCATCAGTGTTACAGGGGAGGCAGAGGCCAACGTCCTGACTTTC. It yields the protein CAISVTGEAEANVLTF.

This chain connects TRBV29-1 to TRBJ2-1; 8 nucleotides match TRBD2. CDR3 length: 15 amino acids. Trimming cost V 1 base and J 3 bases; bases outside gene matches: 5. From germline, CDR1 is SQVTM and CDR2 ANQGSEA. CDR3 sequence: CSVEAGSGNYNEQFF. CDR3 sequence (DNA): TGCAGCGTTGAAGCTGGTAGCGGGAACTACAATGAGCAGTTCTTC.

V usage is TRBV7-2 and J usage is TRBJ2-2, with D maybe TRBD1 (6 bases). V lost 5 bases, J lost 5 bases, and 9 bases lay in between. The germline CDR1 and CDR2 sequences are SGHTA and FQGNSA. The CDR3 has 13 residues. Written as DNA, the CDR3 is TGTGCCAGCAGCCACGACAGGACCGGGGAGCTGTTTTTT. This translates into CASSHDRTGELFF.

This clonotype was seen more than once but under ten times. This chain joins TRBV15 and TRBJ2-2; 7 bases line up with TRBD1. V lost 1 base and J lost 6; bases outside the gene matches: 5. CDR1 is LNHNV and CDR2 is YYDKDF in the germline V gene (reference sequence). The CDR3 is 15 residues long. The CDR3 spells CATSRATTGSGELFF. The CDR3, as DNA: TGTGCCACCAGCAGAGCTACGACAGGGTCCGGGGAGCTGTTTTTT.

This clonotype has at least ten counts. V is TRBV12-3 or TRBV12-4 and J is TRBJ1-5; no definite D call. With 1 base removed from V and 0 bases from J, the gap between germline ends came to 7 bases. The CDR3 extends over 15 amino acids. Written as DNA, the CDR3 is TGTGCCAGCAGTTTAGGGCTCAATAGCAATCAGCCCCAGCATTTT. Its protein is CASSLGLNSNQPQHF.

This clonotype was seen a few times. This chain links TRBV15 with TRBJ2-7, with a tentative D call TRBD1 (6 bases). Trimming took 0 bases from V and 2 from J, leaving 11 bases between them. Germline-derived CDR1 and CDR2 are LNHNV and YYDKDF (reference sequence). This CDR3 contains 15 residues. DNA for the CDR3: TGTGCCACCAGCAGAGAGCAGGGGATCCCCTACGAGCAGTACTTC. Translation: CATSREQGIPYEQYF.

The chain has TRBV20-1 and TRBJ1-2; perhaps TRBD1 as D (6 bases). V was clipped by 0 bases and J by 8 bases, with 19 bases between them. The CDR3 has 15 residues. The germline V gene has CDR1 DFQATT and CDR2 SNEGSKA (reference sequence). The CDR3 DNA is TGCAGTGCTAGAGATGTAGGGGGTCCCCCTTTCGGCTACACCTTC. This translates into CSARDVGGPPFGYTF.

This clonotype was counted a few times. V is TRBV6-2 or TRBV6-3 and J is TRBJ1-2, with D possibly TRBD1 on 6 matching bases. Trimming shortened V by 4 bases and J by 2 bases, and 11 bases separated the two germline ends. The CDR3 has 14 amino acids. Germline loops: CDR1 MNHEY, CDR2 SVGEGT. The CDR3 nucleotides are TGTGCCAGCAGTTTCTCCGACAGGAACTATGGCTACACCTTC. This translates into CASSFSDRNYGYTF.

This chain connects TRBV12-3 or TRBV12-4 to TRBJ2-3, with TRBD2 matching 12 bases. This CDR3 has 16 amino acids. The V segment lost 4 bases and the J segment 2 bases; nucleotides outside the gene matches: 4. CDR3 nucleotide sequence: TGTGCCAGCAGTTCCCGACTAGCGGGAGTCACAGATACGCAGTATTTT. As protein: CASSSRLAGVTDTQYF.

The chain employs TRBV10-2 and TRBJ2-6; D assignment may be TRBD1 or TRBD2 (7 bases each). The germline CDR1 and CDR2 sequences are WSHSY and SAAADI. V lost 8 bases and J 2 bases, leaving 16 bases between the germline ends. This CDR3 region has 16 residues. The DNA of the CDR3 is TGCGCCAGCGGGAGGGGCACAGGGGCTGGGGCCAACGTCCTGACTTTC. Amino acid sequence: CASGRGTGAGANVLTF.

This clonotype turned up a few times. The CDR3 nucleotides read TGTGCCAGCAGCTTAGACTATTCAACTAATGAAAAACTGTTTTTT. Residues: CASSLDYSTNEKLFF. The chain is built from TRBV13 and TRBJ1-4; no definite D call. Trimming removed 1 base at V and 0 bases at J, with 6 bases between. This CDR3 has 15 residues. The germline V gene encodes CDR1 PRHDT and CDR2 FYEKMQ (reference sequence).

Ten or more counts support this clonotype. The rearrangement links TRBV5-1 to TRBJ2-5; D might be TRBD1 (6 bases). The CDR3 covers 14 residues. Germline V CDR1 and CDR2: SGHRS, YFSETQ. Trimming cost V 4 bases and J 5 bases, with 15 bases left between them. The CDR3 DNA reads as TGCGCCAGCAGCCTTGGGGACACCGGGGAGACCCAGTACTTC. This translates into CASSLGDTGETQYF.

The DNA for the CDR3 is TGTGCCTGGAGTCCGACAGACTCATCACTCTATGGCTACACCTTC. Translated: CAWSPTDSSLYGYTF. The genes are TRBV30 and TRBJ1-2, with a possible D match to TRBD1 (5 bases). CDR1 is GTSNPN, CDR2 SVGIG, per germline (reference sequence). There are 15 residues in the CDR3. V lost 2 bases, J lost 4 bases, and 17 bases lay in between. Complete variable domain (other parts from reference TRBV30 and TRBJ1-2): SQTIHQWPATLVQPVGSPLSLECTVEGTSNPNLYWYRQAAGRGLQLLFYSVGIGQISSEVPQNLSASRPQDRQFILSSKKLLLSDSGFYLCAWSPTDSSLYGYTFGSGTRLTVV.